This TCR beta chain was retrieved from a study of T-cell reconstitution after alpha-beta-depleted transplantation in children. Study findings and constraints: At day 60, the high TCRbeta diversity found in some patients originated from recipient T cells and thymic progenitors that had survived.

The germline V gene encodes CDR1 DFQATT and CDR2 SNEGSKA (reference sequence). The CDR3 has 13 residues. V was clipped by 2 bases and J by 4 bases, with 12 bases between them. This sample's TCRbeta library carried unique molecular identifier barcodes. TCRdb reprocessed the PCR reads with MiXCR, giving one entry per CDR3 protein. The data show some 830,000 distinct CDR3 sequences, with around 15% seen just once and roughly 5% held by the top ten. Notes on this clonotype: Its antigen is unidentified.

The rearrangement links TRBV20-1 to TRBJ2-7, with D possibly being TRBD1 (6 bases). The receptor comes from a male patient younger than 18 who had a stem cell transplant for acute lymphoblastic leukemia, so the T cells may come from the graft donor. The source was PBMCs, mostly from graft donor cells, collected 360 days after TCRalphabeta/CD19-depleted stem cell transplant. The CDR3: CSARKGGWYEQYF. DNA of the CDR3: TGCAGTGCTAGAAAAGGGGGATGGTACGAGCAGTACTTC.